This entry is about one TCR beta chain. Its specificity is not known. The CDR3 runs 14 residues. CDR1 SGHRS and CDR2 YFSETQ come from the germline V gene. Trimming pared 2 bases from V and 4 bases from J, leaving 11 bases between. Specified time point: baseline, week 1 (first vaccination visit). Treatment denoted: pre-vaccination baseline after standard-of-care therapy. Astrocytomas found in donors were new, WHO grade 3 or 4, IDH1-mutant and ATRX-lost. The source of the sample is a study of a mutant IDH1 vaccine in newly diagnosed glioma. Study overall: Patients' prior therapy spanned radiotherapy, temozolomide, or both; most underwent both. General study points: Evidence of vaccine-induced immune responses was documented in nearly 95% of patients.

Profiled with immunoSEQ multiplex PCR; TCRdb holds only in-frame clones, not every one. Of some 100,000 clones detected, roughly 85% appear once; the ten largest clones hold under 8%. The clonotype was recovered from a woman aged 45-59 years with glioma. The V gene is TRBV5-1, the J gene TRBJ2-3, with D hard to call. This specimen consisted of PBMCs, obtained from a glioma patient treated with radiotherapy, temozolomide or both. CDR3 DNA sequence: TGCGCCAGCAGCTTCGGCGGATCCGCAGATACGCAGTATTTT. This sequence encodes CASSFGGSADTQYF.